The following is a TCR beta chain sequence with its context. Tagging with unique molecular identifiers was applied to individual cDNA molecules. One entry per CDR3 protein, called by TCRdb with MiXCR from the 5' RACE reads. Of approximately 76,000 distinct CDR3 sequences listed, about 12% are singletons. Germline CDR1 and CDR2: GTSNPN and SVGIG (reference sequence). Deletions cut 2 bases from V and 4 bases from J, with 6 bases between. The CDR3 length is 12 residues. This sample is part of a study of early T cells in non-severe SARS-CoV-2 infection. Study-level background: Chains were not paired, and sequencing was done on bulk RNA from unsorted whole blood.

This chain links TRBV30 with TRBJ1-3; D call uncertain. The specimen was whole blood. This clonotype was obtained from an adult who was a healthcare worker with PCR-confirmed SARS-CoV-2 infection or an uninfected control (not recorded which). CDR3 protein: CAWSSSGNTIYF. In nucleotides, the CDR3 is TGTGCCTGGAGTTCTTCAGGAAACACCATATATTTT. Together with reference TRBV30 and TRBJ1-3, the CDR3 gives the full variable domain: SQTIHQWPATLVQPVGSPLSLECTVEGTSNPNLYWYRQAAGRGLQLLFYSVGIGQISSEVPQNLSASRPQDRQFILSSKKLLLSDSGFYLCAWSSSGNTIYFGEGSWLTVV.